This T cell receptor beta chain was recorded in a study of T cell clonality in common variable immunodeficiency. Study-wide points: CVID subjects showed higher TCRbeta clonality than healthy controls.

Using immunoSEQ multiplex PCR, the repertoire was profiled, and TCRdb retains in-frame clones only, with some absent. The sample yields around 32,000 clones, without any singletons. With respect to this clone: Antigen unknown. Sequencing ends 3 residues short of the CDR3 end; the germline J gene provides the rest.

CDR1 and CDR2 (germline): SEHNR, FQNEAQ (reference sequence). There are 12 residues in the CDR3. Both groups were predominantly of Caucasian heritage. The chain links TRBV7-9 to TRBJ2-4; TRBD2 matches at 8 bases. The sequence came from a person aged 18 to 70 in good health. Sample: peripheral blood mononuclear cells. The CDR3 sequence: CASNGGERGQYF. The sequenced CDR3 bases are TGTGCCAGCAACGGGGGGGAGCGTGGT.